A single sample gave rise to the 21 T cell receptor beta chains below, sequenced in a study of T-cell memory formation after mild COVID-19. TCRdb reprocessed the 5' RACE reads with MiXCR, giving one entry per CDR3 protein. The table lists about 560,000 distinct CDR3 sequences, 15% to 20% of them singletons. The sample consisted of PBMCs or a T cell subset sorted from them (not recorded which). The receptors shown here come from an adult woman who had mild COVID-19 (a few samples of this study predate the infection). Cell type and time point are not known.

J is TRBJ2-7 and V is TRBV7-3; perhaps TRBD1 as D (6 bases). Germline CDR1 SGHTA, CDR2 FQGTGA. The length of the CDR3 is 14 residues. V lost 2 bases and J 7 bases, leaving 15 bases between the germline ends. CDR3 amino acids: CASSLGPGVKEQYF. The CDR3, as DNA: TGTGCCAGCAGCTTAGGTCCAGGGGTCAAAGAGCAGTACTTC.

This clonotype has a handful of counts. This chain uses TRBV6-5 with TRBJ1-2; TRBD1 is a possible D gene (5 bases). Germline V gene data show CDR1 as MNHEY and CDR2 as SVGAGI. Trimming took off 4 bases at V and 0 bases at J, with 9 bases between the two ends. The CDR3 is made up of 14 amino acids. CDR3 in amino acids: CASSSGGSNYGYTF. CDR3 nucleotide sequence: TGTGCCAGCAGTTCGGGGGGGTCTAACTATGGCTACACCTTC.

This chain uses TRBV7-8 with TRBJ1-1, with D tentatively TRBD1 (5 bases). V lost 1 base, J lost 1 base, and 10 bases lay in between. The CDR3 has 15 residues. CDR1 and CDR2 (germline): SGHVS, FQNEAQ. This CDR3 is CASSLGWGENTEAFF. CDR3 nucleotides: TGTGCCAGCAGCTTAGGGTGGGGGGAGAACACTGAAGCTTTCTTT.

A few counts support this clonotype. The CDR3 here is CASSSTWDGDTQYF. As DNA, the CDR3 is TGTGCCAGCAGCTCGACTTGGGATGGAGATACGCAGTATTTT. J is TRBJ2-3 and V is TRBV11-2; no clear D. This CDR3 is 14 amino acids long. Trimming cost V 4 bases and J 5 bases, with 13 bases left between them. Germline values: CDR1 SGHAT, CDR2 FQNNGV.

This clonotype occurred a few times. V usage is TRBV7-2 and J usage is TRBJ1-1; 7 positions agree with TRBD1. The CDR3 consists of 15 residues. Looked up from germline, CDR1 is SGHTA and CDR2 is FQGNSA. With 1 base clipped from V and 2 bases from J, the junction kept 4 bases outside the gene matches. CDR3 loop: CASSLETGTNTEAFF. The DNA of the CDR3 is TGTGCCAGCAGCTTAGAGACAGGGACCAACACTGAAGCTTTCTTT.

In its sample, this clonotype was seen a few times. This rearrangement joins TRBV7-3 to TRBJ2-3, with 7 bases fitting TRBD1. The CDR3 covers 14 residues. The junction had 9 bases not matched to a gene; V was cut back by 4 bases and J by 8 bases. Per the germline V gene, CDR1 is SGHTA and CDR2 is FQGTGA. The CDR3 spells CASSSTQGPSTQYF. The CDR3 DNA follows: TGTGCCAGCAGCTCTACACAGGGGCCAAGTACGCAGTATTTT.

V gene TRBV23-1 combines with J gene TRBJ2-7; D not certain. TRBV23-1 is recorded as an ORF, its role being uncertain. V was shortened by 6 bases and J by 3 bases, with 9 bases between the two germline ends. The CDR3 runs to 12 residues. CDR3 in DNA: TGCGCCAGCAGACCGTTCAGCTACGAGCAGTACGTC. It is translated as CASRPFSYEQYV.

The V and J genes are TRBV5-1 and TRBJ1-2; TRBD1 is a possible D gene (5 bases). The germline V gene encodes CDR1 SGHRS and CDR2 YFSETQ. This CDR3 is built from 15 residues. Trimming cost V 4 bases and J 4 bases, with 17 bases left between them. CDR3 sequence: CASSILQRGSYGYTF. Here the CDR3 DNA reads TGCGCCAGCAGCATCCTGCAGCGGGGCAGCTATGGCTACACCTTC.

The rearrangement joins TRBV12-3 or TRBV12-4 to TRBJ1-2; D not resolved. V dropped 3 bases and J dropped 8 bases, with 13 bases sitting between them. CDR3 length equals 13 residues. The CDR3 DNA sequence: TGTGCCAGCAGTTTTGCAACCATCGGAGGCTACACCTTC. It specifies CASSFATIGGYTF.

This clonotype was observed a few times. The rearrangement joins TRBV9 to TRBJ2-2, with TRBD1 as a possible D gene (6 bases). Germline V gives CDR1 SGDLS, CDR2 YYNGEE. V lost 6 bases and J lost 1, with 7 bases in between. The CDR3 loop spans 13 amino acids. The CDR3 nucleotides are TGTGCCAGCACCAGGGGGAACACCGGGGAGCTGTTTTTT. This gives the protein CASTRGNTGELFF.

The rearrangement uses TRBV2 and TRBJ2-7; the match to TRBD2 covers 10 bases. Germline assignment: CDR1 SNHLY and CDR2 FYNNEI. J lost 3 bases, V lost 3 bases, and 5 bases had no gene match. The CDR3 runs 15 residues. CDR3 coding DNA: TGTGCCAGCAGTGACCTCGGACTAGCGGTCTACGAGCAGTACTTC. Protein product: CASSDLGLAVYEQYF.

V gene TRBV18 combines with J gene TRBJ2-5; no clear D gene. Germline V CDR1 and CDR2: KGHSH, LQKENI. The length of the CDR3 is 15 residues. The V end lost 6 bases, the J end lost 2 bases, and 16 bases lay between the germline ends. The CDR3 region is CASSLSRQLQETQYF. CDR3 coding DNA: TGTGCCAGCTCCCTCTCGAGGCAGCTACAAGAGACCCAGTACTTC.

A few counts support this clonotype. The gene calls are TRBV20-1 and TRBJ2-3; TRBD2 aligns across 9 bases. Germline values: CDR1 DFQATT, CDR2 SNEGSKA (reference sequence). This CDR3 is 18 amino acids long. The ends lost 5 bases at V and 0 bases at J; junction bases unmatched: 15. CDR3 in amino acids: CSARAPGLALFSTDTQYF. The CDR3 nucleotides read TGCAGTGCTCGAGCGCCGGGACTAGCACTTTTCAGCACAGATACGCAGTATTTT.

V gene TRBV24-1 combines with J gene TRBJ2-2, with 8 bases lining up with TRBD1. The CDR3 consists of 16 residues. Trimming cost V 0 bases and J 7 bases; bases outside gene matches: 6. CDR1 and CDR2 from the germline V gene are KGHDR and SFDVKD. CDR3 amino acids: CATSDLFQGAGGELFF. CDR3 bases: TGTGCCACCAGTGATTTGTTCCAGGGGGCAGGCGGGGAGCTGTTTTTT.

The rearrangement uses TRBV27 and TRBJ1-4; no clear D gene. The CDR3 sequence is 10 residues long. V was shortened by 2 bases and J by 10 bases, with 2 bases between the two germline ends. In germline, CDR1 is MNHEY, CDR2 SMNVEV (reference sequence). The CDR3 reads CASSLGKLFF. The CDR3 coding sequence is TGTGCCAGCAGTTTAGGAAAACTGTTTTTT.

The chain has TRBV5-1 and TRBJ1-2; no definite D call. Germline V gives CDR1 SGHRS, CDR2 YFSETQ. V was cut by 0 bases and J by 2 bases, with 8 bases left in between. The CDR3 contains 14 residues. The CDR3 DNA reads TGCGCCAGCAGCTTGGACACGCTGAACTATGGCTACACCTTC. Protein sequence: CASSLDTLNYGYTF.

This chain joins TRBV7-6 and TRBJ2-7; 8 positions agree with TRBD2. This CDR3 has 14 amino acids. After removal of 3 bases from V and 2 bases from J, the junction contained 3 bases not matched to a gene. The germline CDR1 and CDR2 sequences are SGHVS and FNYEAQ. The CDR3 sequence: CASSFSGATYEQYF. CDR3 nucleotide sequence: TGTGCCAGCAGCTTTAGCGGGGCCACCTACGAGCAGTACTTC.

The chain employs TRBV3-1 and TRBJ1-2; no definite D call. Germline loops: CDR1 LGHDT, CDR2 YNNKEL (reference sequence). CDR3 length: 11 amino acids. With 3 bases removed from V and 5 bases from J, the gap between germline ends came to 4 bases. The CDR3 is CASSQSYGYTF. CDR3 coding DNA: TGTGCCAGCAGCCAGTCATATGGCTACACCTTC. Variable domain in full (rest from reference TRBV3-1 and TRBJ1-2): DTAVSQTPKYLVTQMGNDKSIKCEQNLGHDTMYWYKQDSKKFLKIMFSYNNKELIINETVPNRFSPKSPDKAHLNLHINSLELGDSAVYFCASSQSYGYTFGSGTRLTVV.

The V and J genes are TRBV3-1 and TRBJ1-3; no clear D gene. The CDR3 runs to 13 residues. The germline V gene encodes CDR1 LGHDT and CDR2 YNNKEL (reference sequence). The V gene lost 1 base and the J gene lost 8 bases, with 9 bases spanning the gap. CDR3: CASSQVRTDTIYF. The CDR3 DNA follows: TGTGCCAGCAGCCAAGTCAGGACGGACACCATATATTTT.

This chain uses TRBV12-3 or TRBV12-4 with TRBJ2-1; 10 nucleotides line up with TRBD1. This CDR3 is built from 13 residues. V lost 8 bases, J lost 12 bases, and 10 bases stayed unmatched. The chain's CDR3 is CASLGQGMQRQFF. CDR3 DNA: TGTGCCAGCTTGGGACAGGGGATGCAGCGGCAGTTCTTC.

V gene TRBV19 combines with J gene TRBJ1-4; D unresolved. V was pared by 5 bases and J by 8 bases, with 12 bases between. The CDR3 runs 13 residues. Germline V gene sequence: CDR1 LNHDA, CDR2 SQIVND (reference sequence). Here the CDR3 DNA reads TGTGCCAGTAGTTTGAGGGATGGCGAAAAACTGTTTTTT. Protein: CASSLRDGEKLFF.